Below are 27 T cell receptor beta chains sequenced from a single sample in a study of T cells in Graves' hyperthyroidism and ophthalmopathy. It was RNA transcripts that yielded the amplified TCR beta CDR3 regions. In the first-round RT-PCR of the TCR CDR3, the HTBI primer set was used. Via MiXCR, TCRdb re-called the multiplex PCR reads, giving one row per CDR3 protein. The sample consists of about 560,000 distinct CDR3 sequences, around 15% of them appearing once. The material sequenced was blood. These receptor sequences come from a woman aged 18-29 years with Graves' hyperthyroidism.

For this clonotype: The conserved phenylalanine or tryptophan is not found at the CDR3 terminus, so this likely reflects a read error. This chain links TRBV27 with TRBJ2-4, with 12 bases lining up with TRBD2. This CDR3 spans 16 amino acids. Trimming took 6 bases from V and 6 from J; bases not matched to a gene: 9. Germline CDR1 MNHEY, CDR2 SMNVEV (reference sequence). CDR3 nucleotides: TGTGCCAGCAGCCGACCGACTAGCGGGAGAGGAAACATTCAGTACCTC. This translates into CASSRPTSGRGNIQYL.

The V gene is TRBV4-3, the J gene TRBJ2-3; perhaps TRBD2 as D (5 bases). In germline, CDR1 is LGHNA, CDR2 YSLEER. Deletions cut 1 base from V and 2 bases from J, with 19 bases between. The CDR3 sequence is 18 residues long. The CDR3 protein is CASSQGEGRAIHTDTQYF. As DNA, the CDR3 is TGCGCCAGCAGCCAAGGAGAGGGTAGGGCCATACACACAGATACGCAGTATTTT.

In its sample, this clonotype was seen once. The chain is built from TRBV9 and TRBJ2-2, with 14 bases aligning to TRBD2. V lost 6 bases and J lost 4; bases outside the gene matches: 5. The V gene's germline CDR1 is SGDLS and CDR2 YYNGEE. This CDR3 is built from 16 residues. The CDR3, as DNA: TGTGCCAGCAAGGGACTAGCGGGGGCGGGCACCGGGGAGCTGTTTTTT. This sequence encodes CASKGLAGAGTGELFF.

The J gene is TRBJ2-1, the V gene TRBV15; 8 bases match TRBD2. J gave up 3 bases and V 3 bases, and 13 bases lay outside the gene matches. This CDR3 is 18 amino acids long. From germline, CDR1 is LNHNV and CDR2 YYDKDF (reference sequence). CDR3 loop: CATSRGVGGSGNYNEQFF. The CDR3 DNA is TGTGCCACCAGCAGGGGGGTGGGTGGTAGCGGGAACTACAATGAGCAGTTCTTC. Together with reference TRBV15 and TRBJ2-1, the CDR3 gives the full variable domain: DAMVIQNPRYQVTQFGKPVTLSCSQTLNHNVMYWYQQKSSQAPKLLFHYYDKDFNNEADTPDNFQSRRPNTSFCFLDIRSPGLGDTAMYLCATSRGVGGSGNYNEQFFGPGTRLTVL.

The chain has TRBV7-2 and TRBJ1-1, with D tentatively TRBD1 (6 bases). The CDR3 loop spans 14 amino acids. V lost 6 bases to trimming and J lost 6 bases, with 17 bases between them. CDR1 is SGHTA and CDR2 is FQGNSA in the germline V gene. CDR3 sequence reads: CASSLLTGGAEAFF. The CDR3 DNA is TGTGCCAGCAGTCTATTGACAGGCGGTGCTGAAGCTTTCTTT. The variable domain in full, completed from reference TRBV7-2 and TRBJ1-1, reads GAGVSQSPSNKVTEKGKDVELRCDPISGHTALYWYRQSLGQGLEFLIYFQGNSAPDKSGLPSDRFSAERTGGSVSTLTIQRTQQEDSAVYLCASSLLTGGAEAFFGQGTRLTVV.

This clonotype was detected only a few times. The chain employs TRBV20-1 and TRBJ2-4; D unclear. This CDR3 is built from 14 residues. V was trimmed by 6 bases and J by 3 bases, leaving 15 bases between them. Germline assignment: CDR1 DFQATT and CDR2 SNEGSKA (reference sequence). The CDR3 spells CSAQKPTRKNIQYF. In nucleotides, the CDR3 is TGCAGTGCCCAGAAACCGACCCGCAAAAACATTCAGTACTTC.

Notes on this clonotype: A much larger clone lies one base from this, so it may be a read error. V gene TRBV7-9 combines with J gene TRBJ2-5; D may be TRBD2 (6 bases). The J call may be mistaken, given a closer DNA end match to TRBJ2-1. Per the germline V gene, CDR1 is SEHNR and CDR2 is FQNEAQ (reference sequence). This CDR3 spans 14 amino acids. For the CDR3, the DNA is TGTGCCAGCAGCAAACTAGCTAGCCAAGAGACCCAGTTCTTC. Its translation is CASSKLASQETQFF.

This clonotype was counted only a few times. This chain uses TRBV10-1 with TRBJ2-1; D may be TRBD2 (5 bases). V was cut by 3 bases and J by 0 bases, with 9 bases left in between. This CDR3 has 15 residues. Germline V gene sequence: CDR1 WNHNN, CDR2 SYGVQD (reference sequence). CDR3 residues: CASSEGRGSYNEQFF. The CDR3 bases are TGCGCCAGCAGTGAAGGACGGGGCTCCTACAATGAGCAGTTCTTC.

The chain recombines TRBV13 with TRBJ1-1; the D is unclear. The CDR3 runs 15 residues. Germline V lookup: CDR1 PRHDT, CDR2 FYEKMQ (reference sequence). V dropped 5 bases and J dropped 0 bases, with 13 bases sitting between them. The CDR3: CASSRNEGLNTEAFF. The CDR3 nucleotides read TGTGCCAGCAGCCGAAACGAGGGCTTGAACACTGAAGCTTTCTTT.

This clonotype was picked up many times. The V gene is TRBV3-1, the J gene TRBJ1-5; unclear D gene. The CDR3 is 16 residues long. CDR1 is LGHDT, CDR2 YNNKEL, per germline (reference sequence). V lost 1 base to trimming and J lost 2 bases, with 12 bases between them. This chain's CDR3 is CASSQGGVRGNQPQHF. CDR3 DNA sequence: TGTGCCAGCAGCCAAGGCGGGGTTAGGGGCAATCAGCCCCAGCATTTT.

At least ten counts were recorded for this clonotype. V is TRBV5-1 and J is TRBJ1-1; TRBD1 agrees at 8 bases. V gave up 6 bases and J gave up 1 base; unmatched junction bases: 8. CDR3 size: 15 residues. Germline V gene sequence: CDR1 SGHRS, CDR2 YFSETQ. The CDR3 protein is CASKLTGAANTEAFF. The CDR3 DNA sequence: TGCGCCAGCAAGTTGACAGGGGCGGCGAACACTGAAGCTTTCTTT.

This chain uses TRBV6-1 with TRBJ1-2; 9 nucleotides line up with TRBD1. J was trimmed by 6 bases and V by 3 bases; bases with no gene match: 11. The CDR3 spans 16 residues. Germline V gives CDR1 MNHNS, CDR2 SASEGT. The DNA for the CDR3 is TGTGCCAGCAGTGACCACAGGGGGCTGCTGGCAGATGGCTACACCTTC. As protein: CASSDHRGLLADGYTF.

As concerns this clonotype: A much larger clone is a single base away; this may be a read error. The genes are TRBV20-1 and TRBJ1-1, with 10 bases matching TRBD1. CDR1 DFQATT and CDR2 SNEGSKA come from the germline V gene (reference sequence). This CDR3 is built from 12 residues. V lost 5 bases, J lost 11 bases, and 8 bases stayed unmatched. CDR3 protein: CSAGGTGVRAFF. CDR3 DNA sequence: TGCAGTGCTGGCGGGACAGGGGTACGTGCTTTCTTT.

This clonotype was detected only a few times. This clone may be a read error of a much larger clone one base away. V is TRBV2 and J is TRBJ1-6, with a weak D call TRBD1 (5 bases). The CDR3 contains 17 residues. The germline CDR1 and CDR2 sequences are SNHLY and FYNNEI. The chain's CDR3 is CASMDLEGLVGNSPLRF. CDR3 coding DNA: TGTGCCAGCATGGACTTGGAGGGGTTGGTAGGAAATTCACCCCTCCGCTTT.

This clonotype was seen more than once but under ten times. The CDR3 DNA sequence: TGTGCCAGCAGCCCCCTGACGGAAAACTACAATGAGCAGTTCTTC. It is translated as CASSPLTENYNEQFF. V gene TRBV7-8 combines with J gene TRBJ2-1; D is undetermined. Germline CDR1 SGHVS, CDR2 FQNEAQ. There are 15 residues in the CDR3. The germline V and J ends were trimmed by 5 bases and 3 bases, with 14 bases remaining between them.

This clonotype was seen only a few times. V and J are TRBV9 and TRBJ2-1; the D is unclear. The CDR3 is 13 amino acids. CDR1 SGDLS and CDR2 YYNGEE come from the germline V gene. With 0 bases removed from V and 10 bases from J, the gap between germline ends came to 11 bases. Here the CDR3 DNA reads TGTGCCAGCAGCGTAGCTAAGGGCGGAGAGCAGTTCTTC. Amino acid sequence: CASSVAKGGEQFF.

V and J are TRBV27 and TRBJ2-2, with D perhaps matching TRBD2 (5 bases). CDR3 size: 16 residues. The germline V gene encodes CDR1 MNHEY and CDR2 SMNVEV (reference sequence). Trimming pared 5 bases from V and 3 bases from J, leaving 16 bases between. In DNA form, the CDR3 reads TGTGCCAGCAGTGATTTGAGGGTTGGGCACACCGGGGAGCTGTTTTTT. Protein product: CASSDLRVGHTGELFF.

The CDR3 spells CAWRKEGTDTQYF. The CDR3 region has the DNA TGTGCCTGGAGAAAAGAGGGCACAGATACGCAGTATTTT. This chain links TRBV30 with TRBJ2-3; D is unresolved. Germline loops: CDR1 GTSNPN, CDR2 SVGIG (reference sequence). CDR3 length: 13 residues. V was cut by 3 bases and J by 1 base, with 8 bases left in between. Full variable domain (outside the CDR3, taken from reference TRBV30 and TRBJ2-3): SQTIHQWPATLVQPVGSPLSLECTVEGTSNPNLYWYRQAAGRGLQLLFYSVGIGQISSEVPQNLSASRPQDRQFILSSKKLLLSDSGFYLCAWRKEGTDTQYFGPGTRLTVL.

This clonotype showed up many times. The rearrangement joins TRBV2 to TRBJ1-1; possibly TRBD1 for D (5 bases). CDR1 is SNHLY, CDR2 FYNNEI, per germline. The CDR3 contains 13 residues. V lost 7 bases to trimming and J lost 3 bases, with 12 bases between them. The CDR3 spells CASKEGQDTEAFF. The CDR3 DNA reads as TGTGCCAGCAAGGAGGGGCAGGACACTGAAGCTTTCTTT.

This clonotype appeared a few times. The V gene is TRBV7-2, the J gene TRBJ2-3; TRBD2 agrees at 9 bases. This CDR3 contains 17 residues. J lost 0 bases, V lost 2 bases, and 6 bases had no gene match. CDR1 is SGHTA, CDR2 FQGNSA, per germline. The DNA for the CDR3 is TGTGCCAGCAGCTTAAGGCCTAGCGGGGCTAGCACAGATACGCAGTATTTT. The encoded protein is CASSLRPSGASTDTQYF.

This clonotype was recorded many times. The chain employs TRBV12-3 or TRBV12-4 and TRBJ1-5; D not resolved. Trimming left V 5 bases short and J 4 bases short, with 15 bases between. The length of the CDR3 is 15 residues. DNA of the CDR3: TGTGCCAGCAGTCCACGACCAGGCCCTAATCAGCCCCAGCATTTT. This translates into CASSPRPGPNQPQHF.

This clonotype was detected only a few times. V usage is TRBV20-1 and J usage is TRBJ1-2, with 7 bases identical to TRBD1. CDR3 length equals 15 residues. In germline, CDR1 is DFQATT, CDR2 SNEGSKA (reference sequence). With 0 bases clipped from V and 6 bases from J, the junction kept 10 bases outside the gene matches. As DNA, the CDR3 is TGCAGTGCTAGAGACTCTTCGACAGGGCGGGATGGCTACACCTTC. Translating gives CSARDSSTGRDGYTF.

This chain links TRBV6-1 with TRBJ2-5, with a weak D call TRBD2 (7 bases). CDR3 length equals 15 residues. In germline, CDR1 is MNHNS, CDR2 SASEGT. Trimming shortened V by 7 bases and J by 4 bases, and 19 bases separated the two germline ends. The chain's CDR3 is CASTPGGPRGETQYF. The CDR3 DNA follows: TGTGCCAGCACTCCCGGGGGGCCCCGCGGAGAGACCCAGTACTTC.

This clonotype was seen ten or more times. The rearrangement joins TRBV28 to TRBJ2-7; 13 bases align to TRBD2. The germline V gene has CDR1 MDHEN and CDR2 SYDVKM. With V trimmed by 3 bases and J by 2 bases, 1 base remained unmatched. The CDR3 length is 15 residues. In nucleotides, the CDR3 is TGTGCCAGCAGTTTGGGACTAGCGGGACCCTACGAGCAGTACTTC. Translation gives CASSLGLAGPYEQYF.

This clonotype has a handful of counts. The rearrangement joins TRBV29-1 to TRBJ2-5, with a tentative D call TRBD1 (5 bases). V was shortened by 3 bases and J by 4 bases, with 12 bases between the two germline ends. Per germline, CDR1 SQVTM and CDR2 ANQGSEA. This CDR3 is 13 amino acids long. CDR3 protein: CSVDLGAGETQYF. CDR3 DNA sequence: TGCAGCGTTGACTTAGGGGCTGGAGAGACCCAGTACTTC.

This clonotype appeared many times. This chain joins TRBV2 and TRBJ2-4; D remains unclear. This CDR3 is built from 16 residues. The V and J ends lost 3 bases and 0 bases respectively, with 12 bases between them. The germline CDR1 and CDR2 sequences are SNHLY and FYNNEI. CDR3 bases: TGTGCCAGCAGTGATGCAACACGGCTAGCCAAAAACATTCAGTACTTC. It translates to CASSDATRLAKNIQYF.

The rearrangement joins TRBV19 to TRBJ2-3; 11 bases are a match to TRBD2. Germline V gene sequence: CDR1 LNHDA, CDR2 SQIVND (reference sequence). The CDR3 spans 17 residues. The ends lost 4 bases at V and 4 bases at J; junction bases unmatched: 10. CDR3 amino acids: CASSNYRLAGFSDTQYF. In nucleotides, the CDR3 is TGTGCCAGTAGTAATTACCGACTAGCGGGATTCTCAGATACGCAGTATTTT.